The following is a T cell receptor beta chain sequence with its context. This record comes from a study of blood T cell repertoires in COVID-19. Sequencing used immunoSEQ multiplex PCR; TCRdb keeps in-frame clones, though not all of them. The sample has 300,000 to 450,000 clones; 87% are singletons. The age range of participants was about 18 to 95 years, with residence in about two dozen US areas. The CDR3 spans 14 residues. Per germline, CDR1 LNHDA and CDR2 SQIVND (reference sequence). Trimming took 5 bases from V and 8 from J; bases not matched to a gene: 8. V usage is TRBV19 and J usage is TRBJ1-2; TRBD1 matches 10 bases. Sequenced input: PBMCs or T cells enriched from blood (not recorded which). The origin of this receptor is a woman aged 25 to 39 who had recovered from COVID-19. The CDR3 DNA is TGTGCCAGTAGTGTGGACAGGGGGGTAGTAGGCTACACCTTC. Residues: CASSVDRGVVGYTF.